The 15 T cell receptor beta chains below come from one sample, sequenced in a study of shared clonotypes between healthy human individuals (dated by TCRdb to 2020 to 2022). CD8 naive samples consisted of CD45RO-negative cells that were positively selected for CCR7, yielding a CD45RA+CCR7+ population without TemRA cells. Library preparation employed the immunoSEQ multiplex PCR assay. TCRdb obtained this table from immuneACCESS and retained in-frame rearrangements with V and J assigned. These tables miss some clones; where compared with another copy, unresolved V genes account for less than half of the shortfall, and the remainder is unexplained. The sample table shows about 2 million clones, and over 85% are seen once. 1.2% of the sample is held by the ten biggest clonotypes. The source material was naive CD8+ T cells sorted from blood. What the cell subset or site label conveys for this sample: CD45RA+CCR7+. The receptors come from a man between 18 and 29 years old in good health.

The genes are TRBV2 and TRBJ2-2; 12 nucleotides agree with TRBD1. This CDR3 has 15 residues. Trimming at V came to 6 bases and at J to 5 bases, leaving 4 bases not matched to a gene. Per the germline V gene, CDR1 is SNHLY and CDR2 is FYNNEI. The CDR3 loop reads CASSGTGGWTGELFF. CDR3 DNA: TGTGCCAGCAGCGGGACAGGGGGCTGGACCGGGGAGCTGTTTTTT.

This sequence joins TRBV27 and TRBJ1-2; a possible D gene is TRBD1 (6 bases). CDR1 is MNHEY, CDR2 SMNVEV, per germline (reference sequence). The CDR3 is made up of 16 amino acids. V was clipped by 5 bases and J by 5 bases, with 21 bases between them. CDR3: CASSPQTLPDSYGYTF. In DNA form, the CDR3 reads TGTGCCAGCAGTCCTCAAACCTTACCGGACAGTTATGGCTACACCTTC.

CDR3 sequence: CASSVNGAADTQYF. The CDR3 coding sequence is TGTGCCAGCAGCGTCAACGGGGCCGCAGATACGCAGTATTTT. The J gene is TRBJ2-3, the V gene TRBV9; D possibly uses TRBD1 or TRBD2 (5 bases each). Germline V gives CDR1 SGDLS, CDR2 YYNGEE. Deletions cut 2 bases from V and 4 bases from J, with 11 bases between. CDR3 length: 14 amino acids.

The J gene is TRBJ2-2, the V gene TRBV15, with TRBD2 matching 10 bases. There are 14 residues in the CDR3. Germline CDR1 and CDR2: LNHNV and YYDKDF (reference sequence). Germline trimming cut 8 bases from V and 7 bases from J; bases unmatched to any gene: 7. The DNA for the CDR3 is TGTGCCACCCTAGCGGGGGAGGGAGGCGGGGAGCTGTTTTTT. Protein: CATLAGEGGGELFF.

The chain combines TRBV6-5 with TRBJ2-7; the D gene is possibly TRBD1 (6 bases). The CDR3 extends over 13 amino acids. Germline V CDR1 and CDR2: MNHEY, SVGAGI. V dropped 5 bases and J dropped 3 bases, with 11 bases sitting between them. The DNA of the CDR3 is TGTGCCAGCAGTGCATGGACAGTCTACGAGCAGTACTTC. Its protein is CASSAWTVYEQYF.

This clone was observed a handful of times. Additional DNA sequences in this sample encode the identical CDR3. The J gene is TRBJ2-2, the V gene TRBV29-1, with D maybe TRBD2 (5 bases). The germline V gene has CDR1 SQVTM and CDR2 ANQGSEA. V was cut by 2 bases and J by 1 base, with 5 bases left in between. This CDR3 comprises 13 residues. CDR3 sequence: CSVERENTGELFF. CDR3 nucleotide sequence: TGCAGCGTTGAACGGGAGAACACCGGGGAGCTGTTTTTT.

This chain links TRBV6-4 with TRBJ1-2; the D gene is possibly TRBD1 (6 bases). The germline V gene encodes CDR1 MRHNA and CDR2 SNTAGT. The CDR3 length is 14 residues. Trimming shortened V by 5 bases and J by 3 bases, and 13 bases separated the two germline ends. Here the CDR3 DNA reads TGTGCCAGCAGTCTTAAGGGGGAGGACTATGGCTACACCTTC. Translated, it gives CASSLKGEDYGYTF.

This clone came up once. The CDR3 region is CASSIFPPGSNEQFF. The CDR3 nucleotides are TGTGCCAGTAGTATATTCCCCCCAGGGTCAAATGAGCAGTTCTTC. This chain uses TRBV19 with TRBJ2-1, with D possibly being TRBD1 (5 bases). This CDR3 is built from 15 residues. In germline, CDR1 is LNHDA, CDR2 SQIVND (reference sequence). V gave up 2 bases and J gave up 7 bases, with 15 bases separating them.

Only a few counts were recorded for this clone. V and J are TRBV7-2 and TRBJ2-7; 9 nucleotides agree with TRBD2. There are 15 residues in the CDR3. The J segment lost 4 bases and the V segment lost 3 bases, leaving 7 bases of the junction unmatched. Germline values: CDR1 SGHTA, CDR2 FQGNSA. CDR3 sequence reads: CASSLPGLATYEQYF. Written as DNA, the CDR3 is TGTGCCAGCAGCTTGCCGGGACTAGCTACTTACGAGCAGTACTTC.

The chain joins TRBV9 to TRBJ2-2; D unresolved. Germline V lookup: CDR1 SGDLS, CDR2 YYNGEE. Trimming took off 3 bases at V and 4 bases at J, with 7 bases between the two ends. CDR3 size: 13 residues. CDR3 in DNA: TGTGCCAGCAGCGGGGATGTCACCGGGGAGCTGTTTTTT. Translation: CASSGDVTGELFF.

The CDR3 region is CASSFTEGTGELFF. CDR3 DNA: TGTGCCAGCAGCTTCACCGAGGGCACCGGGGAGCTGTTTTTT. The rearrangement links TRBV7-8 to TRBJ2-2; D perhaps matches TRBD2 (5 bases). Germline V lookup: CDR1 SGHVS, CDR2 FQNEAQ. V was trimmed by 3 bases and J by 4 bases, leaving 9 bases between them. This CDR3 contains 14 residues.

In its sample, this clone was seen once. The chain joins TRBV11-2 to TRBJ2-7; D is uncertain. The ends were cut back, 4 bases at V and 4 bases at J, with 11 bases in the middle. Germline lookup yields CDR1 SGHAT and CDR2 FQNNGV. The CDR3 sequence is 13 residues long. The CDR3 nucleotides read TGTGCCAGCAGCTACACGGTGGATTACGAGCAGTACTTC. It specifies CASSYTVDYEQYF.

The chain is built from TRBV6-1 and TRBJ1-5, with a tentative D call TRBD1 (5 bases). V lost 3 bases and J lost 5, with 11 bases in between. The length of the CDR3 is 14 residues. Germline V lookup: CDR1 MNHNS, CDR2 SASEGT. The CDR3 DNA reads TGTGCCAGCAGTGACAGGACAACCTATCAGCCCCAGCATTTT. Translated: CASSDRTTYQPQHF.

This clone was counted a single time. The chain uses TRBV10-1 and TRBJ2-2, with TRBD2 matching over 9 bases. CDR1 and CDR2 from the germline V gene are WNHNN and SYGVQD (reference sequence). Losses at the gene ends were 4 bases for V and 5 bases for J; bases not matched to a gene: 11. The CDR3 contains 17 residues. CDR3 bases: TGCGCCAGCAGTGCTATTAGCGGGAGCGAGGGAACCGGGGAGCTGTTTTTT. Encoded protein: CASSAISGSEGTGELFF.

The chain joins TRBV2 to TRBJ1-4; 7 positions match TRBD1. The trim removed 7 bases at V and 6 bases at J, leaving 14 bases unmatched. The CDR3 sequence is 16 residues long. Germline V CDR1 and CDR2: SNHLY, FYNNEI. CDR3: CASTAIPGTEYEKLFF. Written as DNA, the CDR3 is TGTGCCAGCACCGCAATCCCAGGGACAGAGTATGAAAAACTGTTTTTT.